This T cell receptor beta chain appears in the sequencing data of a study of OX40 agonist ivuxolimab in advanced cancers. Study at large: The study enrolled dose-escalation patients with hepatocellular carcinoma, melanoma, renal cell or head and neck cancer.

Study-level findings and limits: Dosing at 0.1 to 3.0 mg/kg was accompanied by clonal expansion of CD4+ and CD8+ blood T cells by week 6.

Clones were read by immunoSEQ multiplex PCR, and TCRdb kept only the in-frame ones, dropping some. The table has around 100,000 clones, about nine tenths seen once; the top ten hold approximately 0.3%. About this clone: What it recognizes is unknown.

The source is an adult with an advanced solid tumor such as melanoma, head and neck, liver or kidney cancer. Sample: CD4+ or CD8+ T cells sorted from blood, taken in a trial of the OX40 agonist ivuxolimab.

The CDR3 region has the DNA TGCGCCAGCAGCTTGAAGGTCTCCGGGGAGCTGTTTTTT. Amino acid sequence: CASSLKVSGELFF. The J gene is TRBJ2-2, the V gene TRBV5-1, with D unclear. This CDR3 contains 13 residues. CDR1 is SGHRS, CDR2 YFSETQ, per germline. V shed 1 base and J shed 6 bases, with 7 bases lying between them. The entire variable domain, with the rest obtained from reference TRBV5-1 and TRBJ2-2, is as follows: KAGVTQTPRYLIKTRGQQVTLSCSPISGHRSVSWYQQTPGQGLQFLFEYFSETQRNKGNFPGRFSGRQFSNSRSEMNVSTLELGDSALYLCASSLKVSGELFFGEGSRLTVL.